A single sample gave rise to the 22 T cell receptor beta chains below, sequenced in a study of identifying expanded T cells in peripheral blood. TCRdb's table, derived via immunoSEQ multiplex PCR, lists solely in-frame clones and lacks some. The sample lists some 120,000 clones; over 65% were seen once. Sequencing used blood. These receptors originate from a person aged 18-70 years in good health.

The CDR3 nucleotides read TGCGCCAGCAGCAACGGACAGGGGGCCGTCTACGAGCAGTACTTC. It is translated as CASSNGQGAVYEQYF. The V and J genes are TRBV4-1 and TRBJ2-7; TRBD1 matches 11 bases. V was pared by 5 bases and J by 3 bases, with 6 bases of the junction left unmatched. The CDR3 totals 15 residues. Germline V gene data show CDR1 as MGHRA and CDR2 as YSYEKL.

V gene TRBV4-1 combines with J gene TRBJ2-1; D gene unclear. From germline, CDR1 is MGHRA and CDR2 YSYEKL. The V end lost 1 base, the J end lost 6 bases, and 7 bases lay between the germline ends. The CDR3 length is 13 residues. CDR3 nucleotide sequence: TGCGCCAGCAGCCAAGTATTGCTCAATGAGCAGTTCTTC. Protein sequence: CASSQVLLNEQFF.

The gene calls are TRBV6-1 and TRBJ2-5; D unresolved. V lost 6 bases to trimming and J lost 3 bases, with 14 bases between them. Looked up from germline, CDR1 is MNHNS and CDR2 is SASEGT. The CDR3 totals 14 residues. CDR3 coding DNA: TGTGCCAGCAGACAAGTAGCAGGCAAAGAGACCCAGTACTTC. Translated, it gives CASRQVAGKETQYF.

The V call is TRBV18, the J call TRBJ1-1, with D possibly TRBD1 on 6 matching bases. The CDR3 runs 12 residues. CDR1 KGHSH and CDR2 LQKENI come from the germline V gene. V shed 0 bases and J shed 12 bases, with 11 bases lying between them. Here the CDR3 reads CASSPPGHLSFF. The CDR3 nucleotides are TGTGCCAGCTCACCACCGGGACATTTGTCTTTCTTT.

The sample holds a few counts of this clone. The CDR3, as DNA: TGTGCCAGCAGCCCCCGGGAGGGCAACACCGGGGAGCTGTTTTTT. It is translated as CASSPREGNTGELFF. The chain uses TRBV7-7 and TRBJ2-2; TRBD2 agrees at 8 bases. This CDR3 spans 15 amino acids. Germline V lookup: CDR1 SSHAT, CDR2 FNYEAQ (reference sequence). The V gene end was trimmed by 5 bases and the J gene end by 2 bases; junction bases not matched to a gene: 4.

The chain uses TRBV7-8 and TRBJ2-3, with TRBD1 as a possible D gene (6 bases). The CDR3 is 16 residues long. Looked up from germline, CDR1 is SGHVS and CDR2 is FQNEAQ. V was shortened by 1 base and J by 2 bases, with 13 bases between the two germline ends. In DNA form, the CDR3 reads TGTGCCAGCAGCTTAGGGCTTCAGGGGATCACAGATACGCAGTATTTT. It translates to CASSLGLQGITDTQYF. Using reference TRBV7-8 and TRBJ2-3 for the parts outside the CDR3, the full variable domain is GAGVSQSPRYKVAKRGQDVALRCDPISGHVSLFWYQQALGQGPEFLTYFQNEAQLDKSGLPSDRFFAERPEGSVSTLKIQRTQQEDSAVYLCASSLGLQGITDTQYFGPGTRLTVL.

The chain combines TRBV5-4 with TRBJ1-2; D unclear. The V and J ends lost 4 bases and 1 base respectively, with 11 bases between them. Germline V lookup: CDR1 SGHNT, CDR2 YYREEE (reference sequence). CDR3 size: 14 residues. CDR3: CASSLWTVNYGYTF. DNA for the CDR3: TGTGCCAGCAGCCTATGGACGGTTAACTATGGCTACACCTTC.

The gene calls are TRBV27 and TRBJ1-6, with D uncertain. The CDR3 covers 14 residues. With 5 bases removed from V and 14 bases from J, the gap between germline ends came to 19 bases. Germline V CDR1 and CDR2: MNHEY, SMNVEV (reference sequence). CDR3 residues: CASSLDIVTPSLHF. DNA for the CDR3: TGTGCCAGCAGTCTAGACATTGTAACCCCGTCCCTCCACTTT.

The chain employs TRBV7-9 and TRBJ1-2; tentatively, D is TRBD1 (6 bases). V lost 5 bases, J lost 8 bases, and 15 bases lay in between. The CDR3 has 13 residues. CDR1 is SEHNR, CDR2 FQNEAQ, per germline (reference sequence). The CDR3 region is CASSIGQLVGYTF. The CDR3 DNA is TGTGCCAGCAGCATCGGACAGCTGGTGGGCTACACCTTC.

The chain joins TRBV5-4 to TRBJ2-1; 9 bases are shared with TRBD2. Losses at the gene ends were 0 bases for V and 15 bases for J; bases not matched to a gene: 4. This CDR3 has 12 residues. The V gene's germline CDR1 is SGHNT and CDR2 YYREEE (reference sequence). This CDR3 is CASSLGTSARFF. For the CDR3, the DNA is TGTGCCAGCAGCTTGGGGACTAGCGCCCGGTTCTTC.

The chain combines TRBV2 with TRBJ1-5; no reliable D call. Per germline, CDR1 SNHLY and CDR2 FYNNEI. Trimming shortened V by 3 bases and J by 2 bases, and 8 bases separated the two germline ends. The CDR3 length is 14 residues. CDR3 sequence (DNA): TGTGCCAGCAGTGAGGGTTTGGGCAATCAGCCCCAGCATTTT. As protein: CASSEGLGNQPQHF.

This clone was seen just once. V is TRBV11-2 and J is TRBJ2-7; D remains ambiguous. The CDR3 covers 12 residues. The germline V gene has CDR1 SGHAT and CDR2 FQNNGV. Trimming shortened V by 2 bases and J by 4 bases, and 6 bases separated the two germline ends. The CDR3 region is CASSLNFYEQYF. The CDR3, as DNA: TGTGCCAGCAGCTTAAATTTTTACGAGCAGTACTTC.

The chain uses TRBV4-1 and TRBJ1-4; the D gene is possibly TRBD1 (5 bases). Trimming removed 3 bases at V and 7 bases at J, with 15 bases between. The CDR3 consists of 15 residues. Looked up from germline, CDR1 is MGHRA and CDR2 is YSYEKL. CDR3 nucleotides: TGCGCCAGCAGCCACGGGACCGCCGACCCTGAAAAACTGTTTTTT. Amino acid sequence: CASSHGTADPEKLFF.

The gene calls are TRBV30 and TRBJ1-5, with D maybe TRBD1 (6 bases). The length of the CDR3 is 13 residues. The germline V and J ends were trimmed by 2 bases and 6 bases, with 11 bases remaining between them. CDR1 and CDR2 from the germline V gene are GTSNPN and SVGIG (reference sequence). The CDR3 protein is CAWSRGGGQPQHF. CDR3 DNA: TGTGCCTGGAGTCGGGGGGGCGGTCAGCCCCAGCATTTT.

The genes are TRBV19 and TRBJ2-4; no clear D gene. Looked up from germline, CDR1 is LNHDA and CDR2 is SQIVND (reference sequence). V was cut by 2 bases and J by 8 bases, with 19 bases left in between. The CDR3 consists of 16 residues. The CDR3 DNA reads TGTGCCAGTAGTATATCAGGTAACAGTCACCACGACATTCAGTACTTC. Amino acid sequence: CASSISGNSHHDIQYF.

The chain employs TRBV7-2 and TRBJ1-1; D is possibly TRBD1 (6 bases). V gave up 4 bases and J gave up 8 bases, with 14 bases separating them. The CDR3 length is 13 residues. CDR1 and CDR2 (germline): SGHTA, FQGNSA. The CDR3 here is CASSSVGGAEAFF. The CDR3 DNA sequence: TGTGCCAGCAGCTCCGTCGGGGGCGCGGAAGCTTTCTTT. Full variable domain (missing parts from reference TRBV7-2 and TRBJ1-1): GAGVSQSPSNKVTEKGKDVELRCDPISGHTALYWYRQSLGQGLEFLIYFQGNSAPDKSGLPSDRFSAERTGGSVSTLTIQRTQQEDSAVYLCASSSVGGAEAFFGQGTRLTVV.

CDR3 coding DNA: TGTGCCAGCAGCTTTACAACTTTCTCCTACGAGCAGTACTTC. Its protein is CASSFTTFSYEQYF. This rearrangement joins TRBV11-3 to TRBJ2-7; unclear D gene. Germline lookup yields CDR1 SGHNT and CDR2 YENEEA. V was pared by 3 bases and J by 0 bases, with 9 bases between. The CDR3 has 14 residues.

The chain employs TRBV30 and TRBJ2-5; possibly TRBD1 or TRBD2 for D (5 bases each). V lost 1 base and J 7 bases, leaving 19 bases between the germline ends. The CDR3 length is 15 residues. The V gene's germline CDR1 is GTSNPN and CDR2 SVGIG (reference sequence). CDR3: CAWSDITRGVGTQYF. CDR3 DNA sequence: TGTGCCTGGAGTGACATTACCCGAGGGGTTGGGACCCAGTACTTC.

This chain connects TRBV6-5 to TRBJ2-7; D ambiguous. V was clipped by 0 bases and J by 3 bases, with 12 bases between them. CDR3 length: 15 residues. Germline V gene lookup returns CDR1 MNHEY and CDR2 SVGAGI. CDR3 nucleotide sequence: TGTGCCAGCAGTTACTCGCGAGCGAACATCTACGAGCAGTACTTC. This codes for CASSYSRANIYEQYF.

The chain uses TRBV7-2 and TRBJ1-5; 7 bases match TRBD1. The CDR3 spans 16 residues. Per the germline V gene, CDR1 is SGHTA and CDR2 is FQGNSA. The trim removed 1 base at V and 4 bases at J, leaving 7 bases unmatched. CDR3 residues: CASSLESGRGNQPQHF. The CDR3, as DNA: TGTGCCAGCAGCTTAGAATCGGGCAGGGGGAATCAGCCCCAGCATTTT.

The chain uses TRBV11-3 and TRBJ2-1; TRBD2 is a possible D gene (5 bases). V dropped 0 bases and J dropped 4 bases, with 7 bases sitting between them. This CDR3 has 14 residues. The germline gives CDR1 SGHNT, CDR2 YENEEA. CDR3 in amino acids: CASSLEGSYNEQFF. CDR3 in DNA: TGTGCCAGCAGCTTAGAGGGGAGTTACAATGAGCAGTTCTTC.

The V gene is TRBV9, the J gene TRBJ1-2; D is perhaps TRBD1 (5 bases). The CDR3 runs 15 residues. Germline loops: CDR1 SGDLS, CDR2 YYNGEE. Trimming took 0 bases from V and 2 from J, leaving 11 bases between them. The CDR3 loop reads CASSVAPGGNYGYTF. Here the CDR3 DNA reads TGTGCCAGCAGCGTAGCTCCGGGGGGGAACTATGGCTACACCTTC.